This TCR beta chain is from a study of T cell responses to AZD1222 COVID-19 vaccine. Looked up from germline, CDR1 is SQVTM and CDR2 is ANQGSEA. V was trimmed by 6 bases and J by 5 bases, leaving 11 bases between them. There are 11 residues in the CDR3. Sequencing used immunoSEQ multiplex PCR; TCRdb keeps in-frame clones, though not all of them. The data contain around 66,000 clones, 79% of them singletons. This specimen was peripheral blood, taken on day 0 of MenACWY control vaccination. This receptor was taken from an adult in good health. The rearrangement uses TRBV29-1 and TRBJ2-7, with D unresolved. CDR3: CSVGGKHEQYF. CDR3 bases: TGCAGCGTAGGTGGCAAACACGAGCAGTACTTC.